This is a list of T cell receptor beta chains from one sample in a study of blood T cell repertoires in COVID-19. Clones were read by immunoSEQ multiplex PCR, and TCRdb kept only the in-frame ones, dropping some. The sample carries nearly 95,000 clones, about nine tenths recorded once. Sequencing was carried out using peripheral blood. The receptors shown here come from a woman of 80 years or more with acute or convalescent COVID-19. The CDR3 runs from the conserved cysteine through the conserved F or W. D genes are given only for firm matches. Rows may omit the clone size; those that give it use once, few, many or a size class.

d_call,v_call,clone_size,cdr3_length,j_call,cdr3_nt,cdr3_aa
TRBD1,TRBV11-3,NA,15,TRBJ2-7,TGTGCCAGCAGCTTAGATGGGACAGGGGGCTACGAGCAGTACTTC,CASSLDGTGGYEQYF
NA,TRBV13,NA,13,TRBJ2-7,TGTGCCAGCAGCCACAGACAGGCGGGCGAGCAGTACTTC,CASSHRQAGEQYF
TRBD1,TRBV19,NA,16,TRBJ2-2,TGTGCCAGTAGTTTGGGGACAGGGACCTTTGCCGGGGAGCTGTTTTTT,CASSLGTGTFAGELFF
TRBD1,TRBV5-4,NA,17,TRBJ2-6,TGTGCCAGCAGCCCCGGGACAGGGACCTCTGGGGCCAACGTCCTGACTTTC,CASSPGTGTSGANVLTF
NA,TRBV3-1/TRBV3-2,NA,18,TRBJ1-1,TGTGCCAGCAGCCAATGGGAAAGGGGCTTCCCACCGAGCACTGAAGCTTTCTTT,CASSQWERGFPPSTEAFF
TRBD1,TRBV5-1,NA,12,TRBJ1-1,TGCGCCAGCAGCCATACACAGGGGGAAGCTTTCTTT,CASSHTQGEAFF
NA,TRBV10-3,NA,14,TRBJ2-7,TGTGCCATTTCGGACCCCGGGGATTCCTACGAGCAGTACTTC,CAISDPGDSYEQYF
TRBD1,TRBV6-5,NA,14,TRBJ1-2,TGTGCCAGCAGTCCACAGGGGGCCGTCTACGGCTACACCTTC,CASSPQGAVYGYTF
NA,TRBV7-2,NA,14,TRBJ1-1,TGTGCCAGCAGCGGCCGGGACAAAGACACTGAAGCTTTCTTT,CASSGRDKDTEAFF
TRBD2,TRBV9,NA,15,TRBJ2-7,TGTGCCAGCAGCGTCGAGGCGGGGGGTCCCTACGAGCAGTACTTC,CASSVEAGGPYEQYF
TRBD1,TRBV6-5,NA,15,TRBJ1-1,TGTGCCAGCAGGTCCCAGGGGGCGGGGAGCACTGAAGCTTTCTTT,CASRSQGAGSTEAFF
TRBD1,TRBV5-1,NA,14,TRBJ1-4,TGCGCCAGCAGCTCCGGGACAGCTAATGAAAAACTGTTTTTT,CASSSGTANEKLFF
NA,TRBV19,NA,17,TRBJ1-6,TGTGCCAGGACTTCCACCTACAGGAGCTCCTATAATTCACCCCTCCACTTT,CARTSTYRSSYNSPLHF
NA,TRBV7-9,NA,15,TRBJ1-1,TGTGCCAGCAGCTCGTCAACAGGGTTGAACACTGAAGCTTTCTTT,CASSSSTGLNTEAFF
NA,TRBV29-1,NA,12,TRBJ1-2,TGCAGCGTTGAAGACAGATCCTATGGCTACACCTTC,CSVEDRSYGYTF
TRBD1,TRBV5-1,NA,15,TRBJ1-5,TGCGCCAGCAGCGAAGGGGGCTTGGGCAATCAGCCCCAGCATTTT,CASSEGGLGNQPQHF
NA,TRBV30,NA,14,TRBJ1-6,TGTGCCTGGAGTTCCGGGACTTCAGAATCCGCGGGCCACTTT,CAWSSGTSESAGHF
TRBD2,TRBV7-9,NA,16,TRBJ2-5,TGTGCCAGCAGCCCCGGCTGGCGGGGGGACCAAGAGACCCAGTACTTC,CASSPGWRGDQETQYF
NA,TRBV19,NA,15,TRBJ2-4,TGTGCCAGCCGGGTTTCCCCCTTAGCCAAAAACATTCAGTACTTC,CASRVSPLAKNIQYF
TRBD1,TRBV7-2,NA,14,TRBJ1-2,TGTGCCAGCAGCCGCCGGGACAGACTCTATGGCTACACCTTC,CASSRRDRLYGYTF
NA,TRBV30,NA,13,TRBJ1-5,TGTGCCTGGAGTCCAGGGTACAATCAGCCCCAGCATTTT,CAWSPGYNQPQHF
TRBD1,TRBV6-1,once,15,TRBJ1-5,TGTGCCAGCAGTGAAGCTCGGACAGGGGATCAGCCCCAGCATTTT,CASSEARTGDQPQHF
TRBD1,TRBV5-1,NA,14,TRBJ2-7,TGCGCCAGCAGCTCAGACAGGGGGAACTCCGAGCAGTACTTC,CASSSDRGNSEQYF
NA,TRBV27,NA,14,TRBJ1-3,TGTGCCAGCAGGACATATGCCTCTGGAAACACCATATATTTT,CASRTYASGNTIYF
TRBD2,TRBV10-2,NA,14,TRBJ2-1,TGCGCCAGCAGGGGACTAGCGGCCTACAATGAGCAGTTCTTC,CASRGLAAYNEQFF
TRBD2,TRBV19,NA,15,TRBJ2-7,TGTGCCAGTAGGCGGACTAGCGGGAGCTCCTACGAGCAGTACTTC,CASRRTSGSSYEQYF
TRBD1,TRBV27,NA,15,TRBJ2-3,TGTGCCAGCAGCCCGGCAGGGGGATACACAGATACGCAGTATTTT,CASSPAGGYTDTQYF
TRBD1,TRBV5-1,NA,16,TRBJ1-1,TGCGCCAGCAGCTCCATTTCACAGGGGGCGAGCGCTGAAGCTTTCTTT,CASSSISQGASAEAFF
NA,TRBV6-2/TRBV6-3,NA,13,TRBJ2-3,TGTGCCAGCAGTTTGCGGCACACAGATACGCAGTATTTT,CASSLRHTDTQYF
NA,TRBV7-9,once,17,TRBJ1-3,TGTGCCAGCAGCTTTGGGCAGGGGACCTTCTCTGGAAACACCATATATTTT,CASSFGQGTFSGNTIYF
TRBD2,TRBV7-9,once,15,TRBJ2-3,TGTGCCAGCAGACTCTGGACTAGCGGGGGAAGTACGCAGTATTTT,CASRLWTSGGSTQYF
NA,TRBV3-1/TRBV3-2,NA,14,TRBJ1-5,TGTGCCAGCGGGAAGGGGATTAGCAATCAGCCCCAGCATTTT,CASGKGISNQPQHF
TRBD1,TRBV25-1,NA,16,TRBJ2-7,TGTGCCAGCACCCCCAATCCAGGACAGGGCCCCTACGAGCAGTACTTC,CASTPNPGQGPYEQYF
TRBD1,TRBV5-5,NA,16,TRBJ2-1,TGTGCCAGCAGCTTAATACGACAGGGGGGCCCCAATGAGCAGTTCTTC,CASSLIRQGGPNEQFF
NA,TRBV27,NA,16,TRBJ1-2,TGTGCCAGCAGTCCAATTCCCGACAGGCGGAACTATGGCTACACCTTC,CASSPIPDRRNYGYTF
TRBD1,TRBV29-1,NA,12,TRBJ1-4,TGCAGCGTGGGACAGGGGACTGAAAAACTGTTTTTT,CSVGQGTEKLFF
TRBD1,TRBV19,NA,14,TRBJ2-1,TGTGCCAGTAGTCTAGACAGGGGGCGCGATGAGCAGTTCTTC,CASSLDRGRDEQFF
TRBD1,TRBV18,NA,14,TRBJ2-5,TGTGCCAGCTCAGAGTCAGGGGGCCAAGAGACCCAGTACTTC,CASSESGGQETQYF
TRBD1,TRBV19,NA,14,TRBJ2-5,TGTGCCAGTAGTATCTACCGACAGGGGGAGACCCAGTACTTC,CASSIYRQGETQYF
NA,TRBV6-6,NA,16,TRBJ1-3,TGTGCCAGCAGTTACTCGGGCAGGGGCTCTGGAAACACCATATATTTT,CASSYSGRGSGNTIYF
TRBD1,TRBV14,NA,16,TRBJ1-4,TGTGCCAGCAGCCAATCCGGACAGGCAACTAATGAAAAACTGTTTTTT,CASSQSGQATNEKLFF